This T cell receptor beta chain was captured by sequencing in a study of shared clonotypes between healthy human individuals. Study results and limitations: Depth was large, yet rarefaction showed that sorted-subset sequencing was incomplete. With a handful of donors compared, 4% to 5% of naive CD4 clonotypes were shared.

V shed 8 bases and J shed 2 bases, with 12 bases lying between them. Germline assignment: CDR1 SGHVS and CDR2 FQNEAQ. The CDR3 contains 13 residues. Division of CD4+ cells produced a CD45RA+ naive subset and a CD45RA-negative memory subset. With respect to this clone: Its antigen is unknown.

Sequencing used immunoSEQ multiplex PCR; TCRdb keeps in-frame clones, though not all of them. The profile covers a few hundred thousand clones, with less than 75% appearing a single time and more than 9% taken by the ten largest. Sample: memory CD4+ T cells sorted from blood. Regarding subset: CD45RA-negative fraction. This chain joins TRBV7-8 and TRBJ1-1; D is uncertain. The sequence derives from a man aged 25 to 40 in good health. CDR3 loop: CASLTDANTEAFF. In DNA, the CDR3 is TGTGCCAGCTTAACAGATGCAAACACTGAAGCTTTCTTT. The variable domain in full, with the rest retrieved from reference TRBV7-8 and TRBJ1-1, is GAGVSQSPRYKVAKRGQDVALRCDPISGHVSLFWYQQALGQGPEFLTYFQNEAQLDKSGLPSDRFFAERPEGSVSTLKIQRTQQEDSAVYLCASLTDANTEAFFGQGTRLTVV.